This passage covers 9 T cell receptor beta chains from one sample sequenced in a study of blood T cell repertoires in COVID-19. Assay used: immunoSEQ multiplex PCR; TCRdb lists only in-frame clones, some missing. The repertoire holds under 250,000 clones, with 80% to 90% as singletons. Sequencing input: peripheral blood. The receptors derive from a middle-aged man with COVID-19, enrolled during active disease.

The chain recombines TRBV5-6 with TRBJ1-1; no clear D. V lost 4 bases and J lost 6, with 16 bases in between. Germline-derived CDR1 and CDR2 are SGHDT and YYEEEE. CDR3 size: 14 residues. CDR3 sequence reads: CASSLWGGGPEAFF. CDR3 in DNA: TGTGCCAGCAGCCTGTGGGGAGGAGGGCCTGAAGCTTTCTTT. Using reference TRBV5-6 and TRBJ1-1 for the parts outside the CDR3, the full variable domain is DAGVTQSPTHLIKTRGQQVTLRCSPKSGHDTVSWYQQALGQGPQFIFQYYEEEERQRGNFPDRFSGHQFPNYSSELNVNALLLGDSALYLCASSLWGGGPEAFFGQGTRLTVV.

The chain combines TRBV4-2 with TRBJ2-3; D is ambiguous. The CDR3 is 15 residues long. Germline assignment: CDR1 LGHNA and CDR2 YNFKEQ. The V and J ends lost 0 bases and 1 base respectively, with 8 bases between them. The CDR3 DNA reads TGTGCCAGCAGCCAAGAAAACGGAGGCACAGATACGCAGTATTTT. Translation gives CASSQENGGTDTQYF.

The CDR3 DNA reads TGTGCCAGCAGAGTACAGGGGGCTCAGACCTACGAGCAGTACTTC. As protein: CASRVQGAQTYEQYF. The chain uses TRBV2 and TRBJ2-7, with TRBD1 matching over 9 bases. CDR3 size: 15 residues. Germline loops: CDR1 SNHLY, CDR2 FYNNEI. V was pared by 6 bases and J by 2 bases, with 8 bases of the junction left unmatched.

The chain joins TRBV24-1 to TRBJ2-2; TRBD1 aligns across 10 bases. Germline CDR1 and CDR2: KGHDR and SFDVKD. The CDR3 runs 17 residues. Trimming cost V 5 bases and J 6 bases; bases outside gene matches: 11. The DNA of the CDR3 is TGTGCCACCAGTGGGGACAGGGGCTCCTTTAGGGCCGGGGAGCTGTTTTTT. Its translation: CATSGDRGSFRAGELFF.

This clone was picked up a small number of times. V is TRBV7-3 and J is TRBJ2-1, with TRBD2 identical over 7 bases. With V trimmed by 5 bases and J by 7 bases, 11 bases remained unmatched. The CDR3 runs to 15 residues. Germline CDR1 is SGHTA and CDR2 is FQGTGA. CDR3 DNA: TGTGCCAGCAGCCCGCATGGCGGGAGTACGAATGAGCAGTTCTTC. Its protein product is CASSPHGGSTNEQFF.

J is TRBJ1-2 and V is TRBV15, with D hard to call. CDR3 length equals 12 residues. Looked up from germline, CDR1 is LNHNV and CDR2 is YYDKDF (reference sequence). The V and J ends lost 3 bases and 4 bases respectively, with 6 bases between them. The CDR3 spells CATSRYSYGYTF. The CDR3 coding sequence is TGTGCCACCAGCAGGTACAGCTATGGCTACACCTTC.

The chain is built from TRBV19 and TRBJ2-3; 7 bases match TRBD1. The CDR3 sequence is 12 residues long. Trimming removed 9 bases from V and 1 base from J; junction bases left unmatched: 1. Germline CDR1 and CDR2: LNHDA and SQIVND (reference sequence). CDR3 sequence (DNA): TGTGCCAGCGGGACAGGCACAGATACGCAGTATTTT. This translates into CASGTGTDTQYF.

This chain links TRBV11-2 with TRBJ2-7; TRBD1 aligns across 7 bases. The length of the CDR3 is 17 residues. The germline V gene has CDR1 SGHAT and CDR2 FQNNGV. The junction had 10 bases not matched to a gene; V was cut back by 2 bases and J by 0 bases. The CDR3 nucleotides are TGTGCCAGCAGCTTACCCTCGACAGGGTCGAGCTCCTACGAGCAGTACTTC. Translated: CASSLPSTGSSSYEQYF.

J is TRBJ2-7 and V is TRBV20-1; D is unclear. Trimming took 7 bases from V and 6 from J, leaving 10 bases between them. The germline V gene has CDR1 DFQATT and CDR2 SNEGSKA (reference sequence). The CDR3 extends over 10 amino acids. CDR3 amino acids: CSVFSGEQYF. The DNA of the CDR3 is TGCAGTGTGTTTTCGGGCGAGCAGTACTTC.